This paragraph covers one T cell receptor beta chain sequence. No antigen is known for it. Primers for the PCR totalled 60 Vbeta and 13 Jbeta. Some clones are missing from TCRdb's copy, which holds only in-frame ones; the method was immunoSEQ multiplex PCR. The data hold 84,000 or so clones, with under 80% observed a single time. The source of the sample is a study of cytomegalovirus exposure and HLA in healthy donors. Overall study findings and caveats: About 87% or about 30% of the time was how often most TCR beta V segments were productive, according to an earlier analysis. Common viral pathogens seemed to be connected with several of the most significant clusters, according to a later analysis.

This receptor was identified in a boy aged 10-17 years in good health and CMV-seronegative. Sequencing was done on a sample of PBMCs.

DNA for the CDR3: TGCGCCAGCAGCCAAGAGTCAAGAGGTAATTCACCCCTCCACTTT. Its translation is CASSQESRGNSPLHF. V gene TRBV4-1 combines with J gene TRBJ1-6; D is unclear. The CDR3 is 15 amino acids. Trimming removed 0 bases from V and 6 bases from J, with 9 bases in between. Germline CDR1 and CDR2: MGHRA and YSYEKL.